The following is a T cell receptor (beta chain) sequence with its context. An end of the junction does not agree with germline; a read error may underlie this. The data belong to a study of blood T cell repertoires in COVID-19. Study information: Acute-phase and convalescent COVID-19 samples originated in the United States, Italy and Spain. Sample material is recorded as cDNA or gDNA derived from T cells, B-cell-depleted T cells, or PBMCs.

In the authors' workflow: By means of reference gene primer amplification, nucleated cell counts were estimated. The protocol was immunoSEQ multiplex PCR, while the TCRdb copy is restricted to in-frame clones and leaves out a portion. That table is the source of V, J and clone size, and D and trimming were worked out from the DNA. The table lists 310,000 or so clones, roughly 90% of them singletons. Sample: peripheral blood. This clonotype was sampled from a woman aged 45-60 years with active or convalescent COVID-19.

CDR3 coding DNA: TGTGCTAGCAGCACCGGGACAGGGGGCTACAATGAGCAGTTCTTC. It codes for CASSTGTGGYNEQFF. V gene TRBV7-7 combines with J gene TRBJ2-1; TRBD1 matches 11 bases. Germline assignment: CDR1 SSHAT and CDR2 FNYEAQ (reference sequence). The length of the CDR3 is 15 residues.